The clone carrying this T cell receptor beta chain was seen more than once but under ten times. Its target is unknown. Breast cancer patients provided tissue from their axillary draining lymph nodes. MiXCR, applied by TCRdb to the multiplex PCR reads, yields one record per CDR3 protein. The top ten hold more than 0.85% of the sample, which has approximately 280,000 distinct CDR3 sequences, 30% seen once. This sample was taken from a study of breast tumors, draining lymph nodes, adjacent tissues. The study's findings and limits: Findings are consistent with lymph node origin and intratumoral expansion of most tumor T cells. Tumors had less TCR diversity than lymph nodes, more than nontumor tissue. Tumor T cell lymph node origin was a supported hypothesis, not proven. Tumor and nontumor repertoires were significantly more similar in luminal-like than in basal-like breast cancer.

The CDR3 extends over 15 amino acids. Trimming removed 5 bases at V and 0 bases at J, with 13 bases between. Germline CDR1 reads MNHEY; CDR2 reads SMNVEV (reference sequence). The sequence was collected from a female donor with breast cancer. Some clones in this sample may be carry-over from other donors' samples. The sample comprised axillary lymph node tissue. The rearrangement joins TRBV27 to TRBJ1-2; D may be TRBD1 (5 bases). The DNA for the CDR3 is TGTGCCAGCAGTCCGACAGCAGAGTCTAACTATGGCTACACCTTC. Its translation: CASSPTAESNYGYTF.